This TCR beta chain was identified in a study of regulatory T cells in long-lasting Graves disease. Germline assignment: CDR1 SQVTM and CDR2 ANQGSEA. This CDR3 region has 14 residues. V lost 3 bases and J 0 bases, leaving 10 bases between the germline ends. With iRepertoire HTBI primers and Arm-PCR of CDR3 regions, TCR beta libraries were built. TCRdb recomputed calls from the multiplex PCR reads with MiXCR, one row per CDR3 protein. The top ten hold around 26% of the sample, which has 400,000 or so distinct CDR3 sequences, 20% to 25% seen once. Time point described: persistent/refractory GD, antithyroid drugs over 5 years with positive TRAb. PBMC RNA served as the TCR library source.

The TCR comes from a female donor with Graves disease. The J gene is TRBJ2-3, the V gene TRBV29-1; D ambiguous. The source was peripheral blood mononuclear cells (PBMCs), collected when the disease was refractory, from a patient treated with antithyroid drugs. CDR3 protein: CSVDGRASTDTQYF. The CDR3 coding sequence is TGCAGCGTTGACGGCAGAGCTAGCACAGATACGCAGTATTTT.